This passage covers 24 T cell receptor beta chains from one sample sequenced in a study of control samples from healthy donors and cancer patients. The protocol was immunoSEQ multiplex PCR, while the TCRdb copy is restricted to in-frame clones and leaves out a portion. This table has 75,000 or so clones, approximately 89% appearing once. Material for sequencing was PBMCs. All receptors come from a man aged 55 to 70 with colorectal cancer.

The DNA of the CDR3 is TGTGCCAGCAGCAAAGGGGGAGAGAATGAAAAACTGTTTTTT. This encodes CASSKGGENEKLFF. The chain combines TRBV21-1 with TRBJ1-4. TRBV21-1 constitutes a pseudogene. The CDR3 is made up of 14 amino acids.

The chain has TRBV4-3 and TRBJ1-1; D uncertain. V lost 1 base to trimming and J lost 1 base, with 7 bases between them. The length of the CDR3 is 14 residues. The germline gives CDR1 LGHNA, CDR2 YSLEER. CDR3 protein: CASSQGRGNTEAFF. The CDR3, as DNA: TGCGCCAGCAGCCAAGGACGGGGGAACACTGAAGCTTTCTTT.

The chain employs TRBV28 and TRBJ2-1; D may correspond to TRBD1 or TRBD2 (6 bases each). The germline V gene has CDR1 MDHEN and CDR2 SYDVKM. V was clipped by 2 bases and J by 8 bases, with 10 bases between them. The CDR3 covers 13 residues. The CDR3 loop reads CASSLIGGYEQFF. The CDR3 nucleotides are TGTGCCAGCAGTTTAATAGGGGGGTATGAGCAGTTCTTC.

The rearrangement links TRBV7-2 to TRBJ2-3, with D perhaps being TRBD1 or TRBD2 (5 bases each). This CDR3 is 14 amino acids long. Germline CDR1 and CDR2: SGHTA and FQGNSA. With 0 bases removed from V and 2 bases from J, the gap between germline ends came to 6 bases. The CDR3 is CASSLAGVTDTQYF. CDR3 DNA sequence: TGTGCCAGCAGCTTAGCGGGGGTCACAGATACGCAGTATTTT.

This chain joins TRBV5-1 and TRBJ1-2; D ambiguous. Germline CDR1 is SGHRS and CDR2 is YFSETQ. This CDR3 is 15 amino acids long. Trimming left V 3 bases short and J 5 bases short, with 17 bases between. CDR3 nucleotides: TGCGCCAGCAGCTCGAATGCCGGGAGTTTTTATGGCTACACCTTC. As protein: CASSSNAGSFYGYTF.

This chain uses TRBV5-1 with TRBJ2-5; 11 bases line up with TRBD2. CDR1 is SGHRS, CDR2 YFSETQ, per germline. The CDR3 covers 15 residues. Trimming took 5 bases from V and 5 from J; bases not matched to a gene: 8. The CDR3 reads CASSLTSGEGETQYF. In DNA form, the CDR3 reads TGCGCCAGCAGTTTGACTAGCGGGGAGGGGGAGACCCAGTACTTC.

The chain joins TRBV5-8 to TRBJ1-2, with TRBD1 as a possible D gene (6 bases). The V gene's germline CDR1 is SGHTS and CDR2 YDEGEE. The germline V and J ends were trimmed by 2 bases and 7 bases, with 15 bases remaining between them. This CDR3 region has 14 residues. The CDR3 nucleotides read TGTGCCAGCAGCTTAGACAGGTCCGGGGGTGGCTACACCTTC. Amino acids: CASSLDRSGGGYTF.

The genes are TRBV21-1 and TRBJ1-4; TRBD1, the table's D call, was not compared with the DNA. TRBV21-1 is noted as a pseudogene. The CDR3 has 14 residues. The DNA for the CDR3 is TGTGCCAGCAGCACTGTAAAGGGGGAGGAAAAACTGTTTTTT. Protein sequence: CASSTVKGEEKLFF.

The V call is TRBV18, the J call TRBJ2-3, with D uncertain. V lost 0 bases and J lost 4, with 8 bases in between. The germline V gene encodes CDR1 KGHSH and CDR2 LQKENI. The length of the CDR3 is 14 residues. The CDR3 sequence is CASSPPSGPDTQYF. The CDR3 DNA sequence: TGTGCCAGCTCACCACCATCGGGTCCAGATACGCAGTATTTT.

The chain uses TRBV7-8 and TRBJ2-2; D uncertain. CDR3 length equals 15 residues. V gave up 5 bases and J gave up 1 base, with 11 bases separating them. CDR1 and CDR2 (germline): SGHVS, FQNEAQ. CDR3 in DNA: TGTGCCAGCAGCGAGTGGGCAGGGAACACCGGGGAGCTGTTTTTT. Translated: CASSEWAGNTGELFF.

CDR3 protein: CATSRDSRETQYF. Here the CDR3 DNA reads TGTGCCACCAGCAGAGATTCTAGGGAGACCCAGTACTTC. The V gene is TRBV15, the J gene TRBJ2-5; D uncertain. The ends were cut back, 0 bases at V and 5 bases at J, with 7 bases in the middle. This CDR3 comprises 13 residues. Per the germline V gene, CDR1 is LNHNV and CDR2 is YYDKDF (reference sequence).

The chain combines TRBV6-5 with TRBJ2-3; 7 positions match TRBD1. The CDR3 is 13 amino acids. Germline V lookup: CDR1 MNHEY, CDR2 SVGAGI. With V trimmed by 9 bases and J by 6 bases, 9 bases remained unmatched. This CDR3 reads CASHRGRGDTQYF. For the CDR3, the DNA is TGTGCCAGTCACAGGGGCAGGGGGGATACGCAGTATTTT.

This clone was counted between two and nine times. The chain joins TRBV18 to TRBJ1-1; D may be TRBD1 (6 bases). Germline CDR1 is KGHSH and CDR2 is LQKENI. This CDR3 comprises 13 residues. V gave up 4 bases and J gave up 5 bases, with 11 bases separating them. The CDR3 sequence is CASSRGAGTEAFF. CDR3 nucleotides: TGTGCCAGCTCACGGGGGGCGGGGACTGAAGCTTTCTTT.

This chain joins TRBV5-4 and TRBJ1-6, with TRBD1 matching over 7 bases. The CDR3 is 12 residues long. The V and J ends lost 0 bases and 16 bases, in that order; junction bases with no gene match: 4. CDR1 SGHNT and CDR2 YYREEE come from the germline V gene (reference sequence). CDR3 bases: TGTGCCAGCAGCTTGGGGACAGGCCTTCTCCACTTT. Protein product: CASSLGTGLLHF.

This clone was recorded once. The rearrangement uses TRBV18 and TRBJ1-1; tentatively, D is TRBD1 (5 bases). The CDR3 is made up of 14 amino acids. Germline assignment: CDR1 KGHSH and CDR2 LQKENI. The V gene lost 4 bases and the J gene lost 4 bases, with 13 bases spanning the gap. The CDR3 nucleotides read TGTGCCAGCTCACTCGACGCCGGGGGCACTGAAGCTTTCTTT. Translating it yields CASSLDAGGTEAFF.

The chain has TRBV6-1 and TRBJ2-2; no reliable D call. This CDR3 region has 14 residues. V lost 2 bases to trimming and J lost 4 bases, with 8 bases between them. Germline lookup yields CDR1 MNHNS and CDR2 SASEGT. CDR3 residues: CASSESWGTGELFF. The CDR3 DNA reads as TGTGCCAGCAGTGAATCCTGGGGCACCGGGGAGCTGTTTTTT.

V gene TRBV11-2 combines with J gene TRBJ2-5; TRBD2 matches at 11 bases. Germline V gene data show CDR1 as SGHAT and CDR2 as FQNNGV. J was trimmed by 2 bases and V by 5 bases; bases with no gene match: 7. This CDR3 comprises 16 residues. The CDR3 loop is CASSATGTSGQETQYF. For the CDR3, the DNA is TGTGCCAGCAGCGCTACCGGGACTAGCGGACAAGAGACCCAGTACTTC.

As DNA, the CDR3 is TGTGCCAGCCGCGGGGCCAACCAAGAGACCCAGTACTTC. It is translated as CASRGANQETQYF. The rearrangement uses TRBV25-1 and TRBJ2-5; D may be TRBD2 (6 bases). This CDR3 has 13 amino acids. Per germline, CDR1 MGHDK and CDR2 SYGVNS. Trimming stripped 8 bases from V and 0 bases from J, with 10 bases between.

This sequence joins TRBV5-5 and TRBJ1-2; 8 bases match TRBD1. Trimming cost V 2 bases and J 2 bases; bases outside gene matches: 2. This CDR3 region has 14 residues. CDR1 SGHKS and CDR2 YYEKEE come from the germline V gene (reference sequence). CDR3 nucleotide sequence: TGTGCCAGCAGCTTAGACAGGGGCAACTATGGCTACACCTTC. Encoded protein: CASSLDRGNYGYTF.

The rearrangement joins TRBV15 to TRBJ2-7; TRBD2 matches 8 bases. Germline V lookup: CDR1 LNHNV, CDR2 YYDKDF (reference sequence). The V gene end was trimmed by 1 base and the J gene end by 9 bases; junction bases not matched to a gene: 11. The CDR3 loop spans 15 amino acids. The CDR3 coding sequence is TGTGCCACCAGCAGAGGGGGCGGGGGGACCCTTGGGCAGTACTTC. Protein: CATSRGGGGTLGQYF.

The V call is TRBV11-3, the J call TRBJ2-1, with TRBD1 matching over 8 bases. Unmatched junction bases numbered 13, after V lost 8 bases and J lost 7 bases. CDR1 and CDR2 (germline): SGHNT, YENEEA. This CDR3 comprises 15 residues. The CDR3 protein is CASGGRVRGLNEQFF. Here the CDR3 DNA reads TGTGCCAGCGGGGGCCGGGTCAGGGGGCTGAATGAGCAGTTCTTC.

CDR3 loop: CASTLTGNTDTQYF. The DNA of the CDR3 is TGTGCCAGCACCTTGACAGGAAACACAGATACGCAGTATTTT. The chain joins TRBV27 to TRBJ2-3, with TRBD1 as a possible D gene (6 bases). V lost 7 bases, J lost 2 bases, and 13 bases lay in between. The germline CDR1 and CDR2 sequences are MNHEY and SMNVEV (reference sequence). This CDR3 region has 14 residues.

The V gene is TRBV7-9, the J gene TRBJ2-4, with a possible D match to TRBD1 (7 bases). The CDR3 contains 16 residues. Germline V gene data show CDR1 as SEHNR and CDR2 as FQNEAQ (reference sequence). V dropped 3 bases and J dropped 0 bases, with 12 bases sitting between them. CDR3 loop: CASSLGGQLAKNIQYF. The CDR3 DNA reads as TGTGCCAGCAGCTTGGGGGGACAGCTAGCCAAAAACATTCAGTACTTC.

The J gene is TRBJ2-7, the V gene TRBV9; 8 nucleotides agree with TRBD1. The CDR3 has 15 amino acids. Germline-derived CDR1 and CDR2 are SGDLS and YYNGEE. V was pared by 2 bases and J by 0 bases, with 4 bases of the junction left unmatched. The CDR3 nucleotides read TGTGCCAGCAGCGTTGGGACAGGCATCTCCTACGAGCAGTACTTC. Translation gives CASSVGTGISYEQYF. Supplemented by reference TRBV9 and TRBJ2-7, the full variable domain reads DSGVTQTPKHLITATGQRVTLRCSPRSGDLSVYWYQQSLDQGLQFLIQYYNGEERAKGNILERFSAQQFPDLHSELNLSSLELGDSALYFCASSVGTGISYEQYFGPGTRLTVT.